This T cell receptor beta chain derives from a study of technical replicates of blood from several donors. V lost 5 bases to trimming and J lost 5 bases; unmatched junction nucleotides: 7. Germline V gives CDR1 SNHLY, CDR2 FYNNEI. This CDR3 has 14 residues. Assay used: immunoSEQ multiplex PCR; TCRdb lists only in-frame clones, some missing. The sample yields about 62,000 clones, more than 70% seen once. The V call is TRBV2, the J call TRBJ2-7, with 9 bases lining up with TRBD1. Sequencing was performed on PBMCs. The sequence derives from a human donor in good health. Some clones in this sample may be carry-over from other donors' samples. The DNA for the CDR3 is TGTGCCAGCAGTCCGGGACAGGGATACCACGAGCAGTACTTC. Translating it yields CASSPGQGYHEQYF. The whole variable domain, remainder taken from reference TRBV2 and TRBJ2-7, is EPEVTQTPSHQVTQMGQEVILRCVPISNHLYFYWYRQILGQKVEFLVSFYNNEISEKSEIFDDQFSVERPDGSNFTLKIRSTKLEDSAMYFCASSPGQGYHEQYFGPGTRLTVT.